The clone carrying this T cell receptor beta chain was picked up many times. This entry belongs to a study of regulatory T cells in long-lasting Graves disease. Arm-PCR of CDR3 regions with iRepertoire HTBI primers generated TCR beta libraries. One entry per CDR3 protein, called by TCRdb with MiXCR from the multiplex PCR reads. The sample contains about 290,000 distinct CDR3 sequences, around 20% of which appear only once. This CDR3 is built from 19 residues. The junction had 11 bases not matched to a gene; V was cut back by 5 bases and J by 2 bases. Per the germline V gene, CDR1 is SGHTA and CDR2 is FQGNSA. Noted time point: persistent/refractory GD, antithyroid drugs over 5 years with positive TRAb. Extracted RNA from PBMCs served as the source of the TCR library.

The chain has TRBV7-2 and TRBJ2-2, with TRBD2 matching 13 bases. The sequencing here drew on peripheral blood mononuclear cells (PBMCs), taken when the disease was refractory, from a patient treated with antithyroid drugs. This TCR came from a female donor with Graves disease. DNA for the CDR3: TGTGCCAGCAGCACACGACGGGGACTAGCGGGGACAAACACCGGGGAGCTGTTTTTT. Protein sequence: CASSTRRGLAGTNTGELFF.